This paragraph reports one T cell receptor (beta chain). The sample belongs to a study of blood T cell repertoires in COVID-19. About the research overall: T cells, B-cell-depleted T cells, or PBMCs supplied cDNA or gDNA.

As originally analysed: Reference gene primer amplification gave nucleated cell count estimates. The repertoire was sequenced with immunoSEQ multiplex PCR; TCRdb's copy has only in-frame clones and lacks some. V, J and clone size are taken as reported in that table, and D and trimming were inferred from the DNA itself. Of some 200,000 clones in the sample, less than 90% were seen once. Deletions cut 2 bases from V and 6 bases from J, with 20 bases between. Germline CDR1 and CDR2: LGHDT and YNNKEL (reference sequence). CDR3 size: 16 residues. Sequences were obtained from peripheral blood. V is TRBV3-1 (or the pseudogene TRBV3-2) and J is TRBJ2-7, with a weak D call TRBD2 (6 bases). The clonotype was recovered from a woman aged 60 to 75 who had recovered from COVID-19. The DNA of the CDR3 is TGTGCCAGCAGCCAACAACCCTCAGGTAGCGGCCTCGAGCAGTACTTC. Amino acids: CASSQQPSGSGLEQYF.